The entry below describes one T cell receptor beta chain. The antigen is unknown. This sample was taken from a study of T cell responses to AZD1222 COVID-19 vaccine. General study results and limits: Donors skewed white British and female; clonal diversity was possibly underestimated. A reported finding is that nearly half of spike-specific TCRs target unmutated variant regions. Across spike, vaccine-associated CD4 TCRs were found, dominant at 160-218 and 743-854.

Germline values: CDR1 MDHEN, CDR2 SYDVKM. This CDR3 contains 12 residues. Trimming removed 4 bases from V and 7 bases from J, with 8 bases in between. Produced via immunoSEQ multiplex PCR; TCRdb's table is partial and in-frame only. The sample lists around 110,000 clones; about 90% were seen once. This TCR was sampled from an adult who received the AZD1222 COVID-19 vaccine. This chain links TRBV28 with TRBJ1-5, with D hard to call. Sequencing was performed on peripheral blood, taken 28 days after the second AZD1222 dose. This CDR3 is CASSSGSQPQHF. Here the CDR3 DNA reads TGTGCCAGCAGTTCTGGGTCGCAGCCCCAGCATTTT.